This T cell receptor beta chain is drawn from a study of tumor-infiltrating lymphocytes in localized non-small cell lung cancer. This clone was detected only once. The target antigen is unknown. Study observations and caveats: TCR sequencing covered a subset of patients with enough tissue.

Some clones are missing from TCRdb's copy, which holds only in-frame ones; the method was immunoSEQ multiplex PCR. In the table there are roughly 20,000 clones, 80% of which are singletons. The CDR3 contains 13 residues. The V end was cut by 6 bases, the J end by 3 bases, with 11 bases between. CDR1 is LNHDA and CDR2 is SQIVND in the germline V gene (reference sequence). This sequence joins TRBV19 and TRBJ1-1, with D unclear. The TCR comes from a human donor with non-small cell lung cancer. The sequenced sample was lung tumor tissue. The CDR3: CASSLWRDTEAFF. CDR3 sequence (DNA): TGTGCCAGTAGCCTTTGGAGGGACACTGAAGCTTTCTTT.